Below, 21 T cell receptor beta chains from the same sample are listed, as sequenced in a study of regulatory T cells in long-lasting Graves disease. Combining iRepertoire HTBI primers with Arm-PCR of CDR3 regions, the authors built TCR beta libraries. TCRdb used MiXCR to reprocess the multiplex PCR reads, holding one entry per CDR3 protein. The sample lists approximately 360,000 distinct CDR3 sequences, 20% to 25% occurring once. Time point described: persistent/refractory GD, antithyroid drugs over 5 years with positive TRAb. There was RNA extracted from PBMCs, and the TCR library was made from it. The sequences come from peripheral blood mononuclear cells (PBMCs), collected when the disease was refractory, from a patient treated with antithyroid drugs. The receptor set was obtained from a woman in her thirties or forties with Graves disease.

This clonotype has only a few counts. This chain links TRBV29-1 with TRBJ1-1; D not certain. CDR1 and CDR2 from the germline V gene are SQVTM and ANQGSEA. V shed 0 bases and J shed 7 bases, with 6 bases lying between them. CDR3 length equals 11 residues. This CDR3 is CSVEEDGEAFF. CDR3 sequence (DNA): TGCAGCGTTGAAGAGGACGGTGAAGCTTTCTTT.

This chain links TRBV5-1 with TRBJ2-1; TRBD2 agrees at 9 bases. Germline assignment: CDR1 SGHRS and CDR2 YFSETQ. Trimming took 1 base from V and 6 from J; bases not matched to a gene: 5. This CDR3 is 15 amino acids long. The CDR3 is CASSLSRTSVNEQFF. CDR3 nucleotides: TGCGCCAGCAGCTTGTCGAGGACTAGCGTCAATGAGCAGTTCTTC.

This clonotype was recorded at least ten times. The chain uses TRBV6-2 or TRBV6-3 and TRBJ1-5; D unclear. This CDR3 region has 12 residues. The germline V and J ends were trimmed by 4 bases and 7 bases, with 8 bases remaining between them. Germline V gene sequence: CDR1 MNHEY, CDR2 SVGEGT. DNA of the CDR3: TGTGCCAGCAGTTCCGTGGGGCAGCCCCAGCATTTT. Translated, it gives CASSSVGQPQHF.

This clonotype occurred once. The rearrangement links TRBV4-1 to TRBJ2-2, with 8 bases lining up with TRBD1. This CDR3 has 16 amino acids. The junction had 10 bases not matched to a gene; V was cut back by 4 bases and J by 6 bases. Germline CDR1 is MGHRA and CDR2 is YSYEKL. CDR3 protein: CASSLGQGQIPGELFF. The CDR3 DNA is TGCGCCAGCAGCCTTGGACAGGGTCAGATCCCCGGGGAGCTGTTTTTT.

This chain uses TRBV5-1 with TRBJ1-1; unclear D gene. Trimming took 0 bases from V and 8 from J, leaving 14 bases between them. CDR3 length equals 14 residues. CDR1 and CDR2 (germline): SGHRS, YFSETQ. The CDR3 here is CASSLAARQTEAFF. DNA for the CDR3: TGCGCCAGCAGCTTGGCCGCTAGGCAGACCGAAGCTTTCTTT.

This clonotype was observed once. A read error may explain this, as a much larger clone is one base away. Here the CDR3 reads CANSLAGAGTEAFF. The CDR3 bases are TGTGCCAACAGCTTAGCAGGGGCTGGAACTGAAGCTTTCTTT. The chain links TRBV11-1 to TRBJ1-1, with D possibly TRBD1 on 6 matching bases. Germline V lookup: CDR1 SGHAT, CDR2 FQDESV (reference sequence). The CDR3 has 14 residues.

Details on this clonotype: A far larger clone is a single base away, which makes a read error likely. Without the conserved terminal phenylalanine or tryptophan, this CDR3 likely stems from a read error. The rearrangement links TRBV7-3 to TRBJ1-1; maybe TRBD1 (5 bases). Trimming stripped 4 bases from V and 4 bases from J, with 13 bases between. Germline values: CDR1 SGHTA, CDR2 FQGTGA. The CDR3 runs to 14 residues. The CDR3 nucleotides are TGTGCCAGCAGCTGGACACCCTTCGGCACTGAAGCTTTCCTT. This sequence encodes CASSWTPFGTEAFL.

The chain combines TRBV6-2 or TRBV6-3 with TRBJ1-4; D gene uncertain. Germline loops: CDR1 MNHEY, CDR2 SVGEGT. The CDR3 covers 13 residues. Trimming took 8 bases from V and 3 from J, leaving 10 bases between them. This CDR3 reads CASRLGSNEKLFF. For the CDR3, the DNA is TGTGCCAGCCGTCTTGGGTCTAATGAAAAACTGTTTTTT.

This clonotype has at least ten counts. The V call is TRBV12-3 or TRBV12-4, the J call TRBJ2-5, with TRBD2 matching over 12 bases. The V gene end was trimmed by 0 bases and the J gene end by 0 bases; junction bases not matched to a gene: 8. The CDR3 runs 19 residues. The CDR3 reads CASSLANKGLAGNQETQYF. In DNA, the CDR3 is TGTGCCAGCAGTTTAGCTAACAAAGGACTAGCGGGAAACCAAGAGACCCAGTACTTC.

This clonotype showed up many times. The chain couples TRBV28 to TRBJ1-2; 10 bases fit TRBD1. After removal of 8 bases from V and 5 bases from J, the junction contained 11 bases not matched to a gene. The germline CDR1 and CDR2 sequences are MDHEN and SYDVKM. This CDR3 region has 15 residues. CDR3 in amino acids: CASYTTGTGVYGYTF. The CDR3 DNA is TGTGCCAGCTATACTACCGGGACAGGGGTTTATGGCTACACCTTC.

This clonotype was seen a few times. The V gene is TRBV7-9, the J gene TRBJ2-7; TRBD2 aligns across 11 bases. The germline gives CDR1 SEHNR, CDR2 FQNEAQ (reference sequence). There are 16 residues in the CDR3. With 1 base clipped from V and 1 base from J, the junction kept 3 bases outside the gene matches. Written as DNA, the CDR3 is TGTGCCAGCAGCTTAGTTGGGACTAGCGGTTCCTACGAGCAGTACTTC. Amino acids: CASSLVGTSGSYEQYF.

This clonotype has just a few counts. The chain employs TRBV6-9 and TRBJ1-1; D is possibly TRBD1 (5 bases). The CDR3 sequence is 14 residues long. V lost 3 bases and J 4 bases, leaving 12 bases between the germline ends. Germline V lookup: CDR1 MNHGY, CDR2 SVAAGI. The DNA of the CDR3 is TGTGCCAGCAGTTACCAAACGGGGGGCACTGAAGCTTTCTTT. Protein: CASSYQTGGTEAFF.

CDR3 DNA sequence: TGTGCCAGCAGCCCGACTAGTCGGCGCACAGATACGCAGTATTTT. This encodes CASSPTSRRTDTQYF. V is TRBV7-3 and J is TRBJ2-3; D possibly corresponds to TRBD2 (6 bases). Trimming stripped 5 bases from V and 1 base from J, with 13 bases between. Germline V CDR1 and CDR2: SGHTA, FQGTGA. This CDR3 contains 15 residues. The full variable domain, completed using reference TRBV7-3 and TRBJ2-3, is GAGVSQTPSNKVTEKGKYVELRCDPISGHTALYWYRQSLGQGPEFLIYFQGTGAADDSGLPNDRFFAVRPEGSVSTLKIQRTERGDSAVYLCASSPTSRRTDTQYFGPGTRLTVL.

This clonotype was picked up many times. The V call is TRBV28, the J call TRBJ2-7; tentatively, D is TRBD1 (5 bases). V was clipped by 5 bases and J by 3 bases, with 11 bases between them. The length of the CDR3 is 13 residues. In germline, CDR1 is MDHEN, CDR2 SYDVKM. The DNA of the CDR3 is TGTGCCAGCAGTAATACAGGTAGCTACGAGCAGTACTTC. Translation gives CASSNTGSYEQYF. Full variable domain (outside the CDR3, taken from reference TRBV28 and TRBJ2-7): DVKVTQSSRYLVKRTGEKVFLECVQDMDHENMFWYRQDPGLGLRLIYFSYDVKMKEKGDIPEGYSVSREKKERFSLILESASTNQTSMYLCASSNTGSYEQYFGPGTRLTVT.

This clonotype was seen many times. V usage is TRBV7-8 and J usage is TRBJ2-7, with unresolved D. Germline V gives CDR1 SGHVS, CDR2 FQNEAQ. The V gene lost 0 bases and the J gene lost 0 bases, with 6 bases spanning the gap. This CDR3 is 14 amino acids long. CDR3 sequence: CASSLAQSSYEQYF. DNA of the CDR3: TGTGCCAGCAGCTTAGCGCAGAGCTCCTACGAGCAGTACTTC.

The rearrangement links TRBV5-1 to TRBJ1-4; 10 positions agree with TRBD1. Germline V gene data show CDR1 as SGHRS and CDR2 as YFSETQ. The trim removed 4 bases at V and 10 bases at J, leaving 7 bases unmatched. The CDR3 contains 14 residues. The DNA of the CDR3 is TGCGCCAGCAGCGCCGGGACAGGGGTTGGAAAACTGTTTTTT. It is translated as CASSAGTGVGKLFF.

Worth noting for this clonotype: This may stem from a read error, because a much larger clone lies one nucleotide away. The V call is TRBV7-2, the J call TRBJ2-7; D remains ambiguous. This CDR3 spans 11 amino acids. CDR1 and CDR2 (germline): SGHTA, FQGNSA. V dropped 4 bases and J dropped 6 bases, with 7 bases sitting between them. CDR3 loop: CASSYQVEQYF. CDR3 bases: TGTGCCAGCAGCTACCAGGTCGAGCAGTACTTC.

This chain joins TRBV28 and TRBJ2-3, with D tentatively TRBD2 (5 bases). This CDR3 contains 13 residues. With 6 bases removed from V and 2 bases from J, the gap between germline ends came to 9 bases. CDR1 and CDR2 from the germline V gene are MDHEN and SYDVKM. CDR3 in DNA: TGTGCCAGCAGGTTCGGGGTCACAGATACGCAGTATTTT. Its translation: CASRFGVTDTQYF.

This chain uses TRBV27 with TRBJ2-2, with D possibly being TRBD1 (5 bases). This CDR3 spans 14 amino acids. Trimming took 7 bases from V and 0 from J, leaving 9 bases between them. Germline CDR1 MNHEY, CDR2 SMNVEV (reference sequence). The CDR3 DNA sequence: TGTGCCAGCAACATAGGGGCGAACACCGGGGAGCTGTTTTTT. Residues: CASNIGANTGELFF.

A few counts support this clonotype. V is TRBV29-1 and J is TRBJ1-3; 8 bases line up with TRBD1. V was clipped by 7 bases and J by 1 base; unmatched bases: 3. This CDR3 is built from 13 residues. CDR1 is SQVTM, CDR2 ANQGSEA, per germline. CDR3 region: CSGRTGSGNTIYF. For the CDR3, the DNA is TGCAGCGGACGGACAGGGTCTGGAAACACCATATATTTT. The entire variable domain, with the rest obtained from reference TRBV29-1 and TRBJ1-3, is as follows: SAVISQKPSRDICQRGTSLTIQCQVDSQVTMMFWYRQQPGQSLTLIATANQGSEATYESGFVIDKFPISRPNLTFSTLTVSNMSPEDSSIYLCSGRTGSGNTIYFGEGSWLTVV.

This clonotype has only a few counts. This chain uses TRBV11-2 with TRBJ1-1, with a possible D match to TRBD1 (6 bases). CDR1 and CDR2 from the germline V gene are SGHAT and FQNNGV. The CDR3 consists of 16 residues. The V end lost 4 bases, the J end lost 0 bases, and 15 bases lay between the germline ends. The DNA for the CDR3 is TGTGCCAGCAGCTCAAAGACAGGACTAATGAACACTGAAGCTTTCTTT. Protein product: CASSSKTGLMNTEAFF.